This entry features one T cell receptor (beta chain) sequence. The antigen remains unidentified. The sample belongs to a study of shared clonotypes between healthy human individuals. The CDR3 extends over 17 amino acids. V lost 0 bases and J lost 2, with 15 bases in between. Per the germline V gene, CDR1 is SGHVS and CDR2 is FQNEAQ. Study-wide findings and caveats: Limitation of the genetic and exposure-history diversity represented came from the few donors.

TCRdb keeps only in-frame clones here, not all; method: immunoSEQ multiplex PCR. Here the sample spans about 2.2 million clones, 93% being singletons. Terminally differentiated effector memory CD45RA+ cells were excluded by CCR7 positive selection of CD45RO-negative cells. Donors included only healthy HIV-negative adults lacking recent acute infections or vaccinations. All the donors were Caucasian adults who lived in Nashville, Tennessee. The sequence was collected from a man aged 18 to 30 in good health. Some clones in this sample may be carry-over from other donors' samples. The chain links TRBV7-8 to TRBJ2-3, with a tentative D call TRBD1 (6 bases). Sequenced material: naive CD8+ T cells from PBMCs. CDR3 bases: TGTGCCAGCAGCTTAGCATACACCGAGGGACACACAGATACGCAGTATTTT. Translated, it gives CASSLAYTEGHTDTQYF.